These T cell receptor beta chains were read from a single sample in a study of somatic mutations in cytotoxic T cells in rheumatoid arthritis. Libraries were prepared by immunoSEQ multiplex PCR; TCRdb keeps only in-frame clonotypes and omits some of them. The sample includes 15,000 to 20,000 clones, 74% seen only once; the top ten take less than 6%. Sequenced input: CD8+ T cells sorted from blood. Receptors were obtained from a man aged 60-69 years in good health. CDR3s include the opening cysteine and the closing phenylalanine or tryptophan. D genes are given only for firm matches. Size values are once, few and many counts, or a class for expanded clones, and some rows have none.

NA	TRBV5-1	once	TRBJ1-2	CASSSSPRGEGYTF	TGCGCCAGCAGCTCCAGCCCGCGGGGGGAGGGCTACACCTTC
NA	TRBV2	once	TRBJ2-5	CASSRGEAETQYF	TGTGCCAGCAGTAGGGGTGAGGCGGAGACCCAGTACTTC
NA	TRBV7-8	NA	TRBJ1-2	CASSVEVIGDYGYTF	TGTGCCAGCAGCGTAGAGGTCATCGGGGACTATGGCTACACCTTC
TRBD1	TRBV7-9	few	TRBJ2-5	CASSLDRGPETQYF	TGTGCCAGCAGCTTAGACAGGGGGCCGGAGACCCAGTACTTC
NA	TRBV7-6	NA	TRBJ1-3	CASSPTGFGSSGNTIYF	TGTGCCAGCAGCCCCACCGGGTTCGGAAGCTCTGGAAACACCATATATTTT
TRBD1	TRBV7-8	few	TRBJ1-2	CASSLGGQGGYGYTF	TGTGCCAGCAGCTTAGGAGGACAGGGAGGCTATGGCTACACCTTC
NA	TRBV27	NA	TRBJ2-2	CASGLRDTGELFF	TGTGCCAGCGGGTTGCGGGACACCGGGGAGCTGTTTTTT
NA	TRBV29-1	few	TRBJ2-5	CSVIWRAQETQYF	TGCAGCGTTATCTGGCGGGCACAAGAGACCCAGTACTTC
NA	TRBV6-1	NA	TRBJ1-5	CASSDPRRGWDQPQHF	TGTGCCAGCAGTGACCCGCGAAGGGGGTGGGACCAGCCCCAGCATTTT
TRBD2	TRBV6-5	NA	TRBJ2-1	CASSYSPRESEQFF	TGTGCCAGCAGTTACTCCCCGCGGGAGAGTGAGCAGTTCTTC
TRBD2	TRBV7-2	NA	TRBJ2-7	CASSRVPGGTSYEQYF	TGTGCCAGCAGCCGTGTTCCGGGGGGAACCTCCTACGAGCAGTACTTC
NA	TRBV4-1	NA	TRBJ2-7	CASSQDDWSYEQYF	TGCGCCAGCAGCCAAGATGATTGGAGTTACGAGCAGTACTTC
TRBD1	TRBV2	NA	TRBJ2-1	CASTWTGIGYNEQFF	TGTGCCAGCACCTGGACAGGGATAGGATACAATGAGCAGTTCTTC
NA	TRBV9	NA	TRBJ2-1	CASSAPPSYNEQFF	TGTGCCAGCAGCGCCCCCCCCAGCTACAATGAGCAGTTCTTC
NA	TRBV5-6	NA	TRBJ1-5	CASSQGGRGNQPQHF	TGTGCCAGCAGCCAAGGGGGACGGGGAAATCAGCCCCAGCATTTT
TRBD2	TRBV13	few	TRBJ2-1	CASSFGGYNEQFF	TGTGCCAGCAGCTTCGGGGGGTACAATGAGCAGTTCTTC
NA	TRBV5-6	NA	TRBJ2-3	CASSPDPGASTDTQYF	TGTGCCAGCAGCCCCGATCCAGGGGCGAGCACAGATACGCAGTATTTT
TRBD1	TRBV6-5	NA	TRBJ2-5	CASRRQGRWETQYF	TGTGCCAGCAGACGACAGGGGAGATGGGAGACCCAGTACTTC
NA	TRBV19	NA	TRBJ1-2	CASSISGDPYGYTF	TGTGCCAGTAGCATCTCAGGGGACCCCTATGGCTACACCTTC
TRBD1	TRBV4-3	NA	TRBJ2-7	CASSQDGRLTGSYEQYF	TGCGCCAGCAGCCAAGATGGAAGATTGACAGGGTCCTACGAGCAGTACTTC
NA	TRBV9	few	TRBJ2-5	CASSQGGAGQETQYF	TGTGCCAGCAGCCAAGGGGGGGCGGGTCAAGAGACCCAGTACTTC
NA	TRBV7-9	NA	TRBJ2-1	CASSRQYNEQFF	TGTGCCAGCAGTCGACAGTACAATGAGCAGTTCTTC
NA	TRBV5-1	NA	TRBJ1-1	CASSYGTGGGGTEAFF	TGCGCCAGCAGCTACGGGACGGGTGGGGGGGGTACTGAAGCTTTCTTT